The clone carrying this T cell receptor beta chain was observed a few times. Its antigen remains unidentified. This entry belongs to a study of T-cell memory formation after mild COVID-19. The CDR3 loop spans 16 amino acids. The germline V gene has CDR1 SGDLS and CDR2 YYNGEE. Trimming at V came to 0 bases and at J to 6 bases, leaving 4 bases not matched to a gene. A 5'RACE reaction primed in the constant segment made cDNA libraries of TCR alpha and TCR beta, and these carried sample barcodes and UMIs. TCRdb redid the calling of the 5' RACE reads with MiXCR, one entry per CDR3 protein. This sample has roughly 310,000 distinct CDR3 sequences, with roughly 15% found just once. General observations from the study: For contracting clones, CD4+ ones sat mainly in CM and EM, CD8+ in EMRA.

The chain has TRBV9 and TRBJ2-3, with 13 bases lining up with TRBD2. This sequence originates from a man aged 18 to 29 who had mild COVID-19 (a few samples of this study predate the infection). Cell type and time point are not known. The sequenced sample was PBMCs or a T cell subset sorted from them (not recorded which). The CDR3 here is CASSVVTSGGADTQYF. CDR3 sequence (DNA): TGTGCCAGCAGCGTAGTTACTAGCGGGGGGGCTGATACGCAGTATTTT.